This T cell receptor (beta chain) came from a study of cytomegalovirus exposure and HLA in healthy donors. Points from the study as a whole: Some V segments, TRBV6-2 and TRBV6-3 among them, were indistinguishable and were therefore excluded. Cytomegalovirus-associated status was assigned to about 150 TCR beta chains.

Trimming took 4 bases from V and 6 from J, leaving 16 bases between them. CDR3 size: 14 residues. Germline CDR1 reads SGDLS; CDR2 reads YYNGEE. Use of 60 Vbeta and 13 Jbeta primers characterized the PCR. Using immunoSEQ multiplex PCR, the repertoire was profiled, and TCRdb retains in-frame clones only, with some absent. The listing records approximately 190,000 clones. In the case of this clone: The antigen is unknown.

Sequenced material: PBMCs. This rearrangement joins TRBV9 to TRBJ2-5; D might be TRBD2 (6 bases). This clonotype was sampled from a boy aged 5 to 17 in good health and CMV-seronegative. CDR3 residues: CASSLPGDGKTQYF. The CDR3 nucleotides are TGTGCCAGCAGCCTCCCGGGGGATGGGAAGACCCAGTACTTC.